A single sample gave rise to the 23 T cell receptor beta chains below, sequenced in a study of OX40 agonist ivuxolimab in advanced cancers. Using immunoSEQ multiplex PCR, the repertoire was profiled, and TCRdb retains in-frame clones only, with some absent. In the table there are about 48,000 clones, around nine tenths of which are singletons. The input for sequencing was CD4+ or CD8+ T cells sorted from blood, taken in a trial of the OX40 agonist ivuxolimab. These receptor sequences come from an adult with an advanced solid tumor such as melanoma, head and neck, liver or kidney cancer.

This sequence joins TRBV5-8 and TRBJ1-2, with D unresolved. V was pared by 1 base and J by 5 bases, with 18 bases between. The CDR3 runs to 16 residues. CDR1 is SGHTS and CDR2 is YDEGEE in the germline V gene. DNA of the CDR3: TGTGCCAGCAGCTTGCGGAGTAGCGCCCTAGGGTATGGCTACACCTTC. It is translated as CASSLRSSALGYGYTF.

V gene TRBV5-8 combines with J gene TRBJ1-2, with D perhaps matching TRBD1 (5 bases). The V gene lost 0 bases and the J gene lost 7 bases, with 10 bases spanning the gap. The CDR3 covers 13 residues. The germline V gene encodes CDR1 SGHTS and CDR2 YDEGEE. CDR3 amino acids: CASSLAGASGYTF. The CDR3, as DNA: TGTGCCAGCAGCTTGGCTGGGGCCAGTGGCTACACCTTC.

The V gene is TRBV7-9, the J gene TRBJ2-4, with 13 positions matching TRBD2. Germline V gene data show CDR1 as SEHNR and CDR2 as FQNEAQ (reference sequence). This CDR3 is 18 amino acids long. After removal of 4 bases from V and 3 bases from J, the junction contained 9 bases not matched to a gene. CDR3 protein: CASSSGLAGDLGKNIQYF. In DNA form, the CDR3 reads TGTGCCAGCAGCTCTGGACTAGCGGGGGATTTGGGCAAAAACATTCAGTACTTC.

The CDR3 sequence is CASSQVPGTGGVFGDYEQYF. CDR3 DNA: TGCGCCAGCAGCCAAGTTCCCGGGACAGGGGGCGTTTTTGGAGACTACGAGCAGTACTTC. The genes are TRBV4-3 and TRBJ2-7, with TRBD1 matching over 12 bases. In germline, CDR1 is LGHNA, CDR2 YSLEER. The CDR3 is 20 amino acids. After removal of 1 base from V and 3 bases from J, the junction contained 16 bases not matched to a gene.

The chain joins TRBV4-3 to TRBJ2-7; 7 nucleotides agree with TRBD2. Germline V gene lookup returns CDR1 LGHNA and CDR2 YSLEER. The CDR3 has 16 residues. V trimming: 1 base; J trimming: 3 bases; junction bases outside the gene matches: 9. For the CDR3, the DNA is TGCGCCAGCAGCCAAGGGGGAGGGTCAAATGTCTACGAGCAGTACTTC. The encoded protein is CASSQGGGSNVYEQYF.

The chain links TRBV4-1 to TRBJ2-7, with D possibly being TRBD2 (5 bases). Germline CDR1 is MGHRA and CDR2 is YSYEKL. The CDR3 is 14 residues long. V was cut by 5 bases and J by 1 base, with 12 bases left in between. DNA of the CDR3: TGCGCCAGCAGCTTTACGAGGGAGTCCTACGAGCAGTACTTC. It is translated as CASSFTRESYEQYF.

The chain couples TRBV4-1 to TRBJ2-7; D is undetermined. The CDR3 runs to 12 residues. CDR1 is MGHRA and CDR2 is YSYEKL in the germline V gene. Trimming stripped 2 bases from V and 0 bases from J, with 2 bases between. The CDR3 sequence: CASSQHSYEQYF. The DNA for the CDR3 is TGCGCCAGCAGCCAACACTCCTACGAGCAGTACTTC.

This chain connects TRBV7-2 to TRBJ1-6; no clear D. CDR3 length equals 13 residues. With 5 bases removed from V and 9 bases from J, the gap between germline ends came to 11 bases. The germline V gene has CDR1 SGHTA and CDR2 FQGNSA. The CDR3 coding sequence is TGTGCCAGCAGCGATACCCTGGCTTCACCCCTCCACTTT. This translates into CASSDTLASPLHF.

The rearrangement links TRBV30 to TRBJ2-7; D is unclear. Trimming stripped 0 bases from V and 1 base from J, with 7 bases between. Germline V gene sequence: CDR1 GTSNPN, CDR2 SVGIG (reference sequence). This CDR3 is built from 13 residues. The CDR3 region has the DNA TGTGCCTGGAGTGTGGGCGGATCCTACGAGCAGTACTTC. Translated, it gives CAWSVGGSYEQYF. The full variable domain, with the rest looked up from reference TRBV30 and TRBJ2-7, is SQTIHQWPATLVQPVGSPLSLECTVEGTSNPNLYWYRQAAGRGLQLLFYSVGIGQISSEVPQNLSASRPQDRQFILSSKKLLLSDSGFYLCAWSVGGSYEQYFGPGTRLTVT.

V is TRBV12-5 and J is TRBJ2-5; 8 bases match TRBD2. CDR3 length: 14 amino acids. V lost 1 base, J lost 5 bases, and 3 bases stayed unmatched. CDR1 LGHNT and CDR2 FRNRAP come from the germline V gene. This chain's CDR3 is CASGLGPSGETQYF. CDR3 in DNA: TGTGCTAGTGGTTTGGGGCCTAGCGGGGAGACCCAGTACTTC. The complete variable domain, with remaining parts taken from reference TRBV12-5 and TRBJ2-5, reads DARVTQTPRHKVTEMGQEVTMRCQPILGHNTVFWYRQTMMQGLELLAYFRNRAPLDDSGMPKDRFSAEMPDATLATLKIQPSEPRDSAVYFCASGLGPSGETQYFGPGTRLLVL.

The gene calls are TRBV27 and TRBJ2-7; the D is unclear. CDR1 is MNHEY and CDR2 is SMNVEV in the germline V gene (reference sequence). V was shortened by 8 bases and J by 1 base, with 12 bases between the two germline ends. The CDR3 is 13 residues long. CDR3 sequence (DNA): TGTGCCAGCTCTCCGCCCGAGTCCTACGAGCAGTACTTC. This sequence encodes CASSPPESYEQYF.

The J gene is TRBJ1-5, the V gene TRBV30, with D tentatively TRBD1 (6 bases). The CDR3 is 11 residues long. V lost 2 bases to trimming and J lost 15 bases, with 14 bases between them. The V gene's germline CDR1 is GTSNPN and CDR2 SVGIG (reference sequence). The CDR3 is CAWSYGGPVHF. DNA for the CDR3: TGTGCCTGGAGTTATGGGGGCCCCGTGCATTTT.

CDR3 amino acids: CASSQSGPSYEQYF. The CDR3 nucleotides read TGTGCCAGCAGCCAATCAGGGCCGAGCTACGAGCAGTACTTC. The V and J genes are TRBV16 and TRBJ2-7; no reliable D call. Trimming pared 0 bases from V and 3 bases from J, leaving 9 bases between. Germline V gene data show CDR1 as KGHSY and CDR2 as FQNENV. CDR3 length equals 14 residues. Supplemented by reference TRBV16 and TRBJ2-7, the full variable domain reads GEEVAQTPKHLVRGEGQKAKLYCAPIKGHSYVFWYQQVLKNEFKFLISFQNENVFDETGMPKERFSAKCLPNSPCSLEIQATKLEDSAVYFCASSQSGPSYEQYFGPGTRLTVT.

The CDR3 DNA follows: TGTGCCAGTAGTCCCTGGGGGAGCTCCTACAATGAGCAGTTCTTC. Translation: CASSPWGSSYNEQFF. V is TRBV19 and J is TRBJ2-1; either TRBD1 or TRBD2 may fit D (5 bases each). The CDR3 totals 15 residues. The germline V gene encodes CDR1 LNHDA and CDR2 SQIVND (reference sequence). With 5 bases removed from V and 0 bases from J, the gap between germline ends came to 11 bases.

The genes are TRBV6-6 and TRBJ2-5; D is ambiguous. Trimming removed 6 bases at V and 4 bases at J, with 15 bases between. This CDR3 contains 14 residues. From germline, CDR1 is MNHNY and CDR2 SVGAGI (reference sequence). The CDR3 is CASSPGPTIETQYF. In DNA form, the CDR3 reads TGTGCCAGCAGCCCGGGCCCCACGATAGAGACCCAGTACTTC.

The J gene is TRBJ2-5, the V gene TRBV4-1, with D possibly being TRBD1 (6 bases). Between the trimmed V and J ends, which lost 1 base and 5 bases, there was a span of 17 bases. The CDR3 is 16 residues long. Germline CDR1 MGHRA, CDR2 YSYEKL. CDR3 sequence: CASSQVRTAQGETQYF. In DNA form, the CDR3 reads TGCGCCAGCAGCCAAGTTAGGACAGCCCAGGGGGAGACCCAGTACTTC.

This chain uses TRBV7-9 with TRBJ1-3; D might be TRBD1 (6 bases). The germline V gene encodes CDR1 SEHNR and CDR2 FQNEAQ (reference sequence). The CDR3 loop spans 16 amino acids. Deletions cut 1 base from V and 3 bases from J, with 13 bases between. The CDR3 loop reads CASSLVPGVFGNTIYF. The CDR3 nucleotides read TGTGCCAGCAGCTTAGTTCCAGGGGTCTTTGGAAACACCATATATTTT.

The chain links TRBV2 to TRBJ1-1; tentative D call: TRBD1 (5 bases). Germline CDR1 SNHLY, CDR2 FYNNEI. With 0 bases removed from V and 10 bases from J, the gap between germline ends came to 18 bases. This CDR3 comprises 15 residues. The CDR3 reads CASSEATDLTLTAFF. CDR3 nucleotides: TGTGCCAGCAGTGAAGCGACAGATTTAACACTGACAGCTTTCTTT.

The chain recombines TRBV6-5 with TRBJ2-7, with D unresolved. The V and J ends lost 6 bases and 2 bases respectively, with 14 bases between them. CDR1 MNHEY and CDR2 SVGAGI come from the germline V gene. The CDR3 runs to 14 residues. As DNA, the CDR3 is TGTGCCAGCAGCCCTCGGGCCCAAACCTACGAGCAGTACTTC. Protein sequence: CASSPRAQTYEQYF.

J is TRBJ1-1 and V is TRBV19; TRBD1 matches 11 bases. J lost 4 bases, V lost 7 bases, and 8 bases had no gene match. Germline CDR1 is LNHDA and CDR2 is SQIVND (reference sequence). The CDR3 loop spans 15 amino acids. DNA for the CDR3: TGTGCCAGTATCGATATTGGGACAGGGGGCACTGAAGCTTTCTTT. Translation gives CASIDIGTGGTEAFF.

The V and J genes are TRBV5-1 and TRBJ1-1, with TRBD1 matching over 10 bases. Germline CDR1 is SGHRS and CDR2 is YFSETQ. After removal of 3 bases from V and 4 bases from J, the junction contained 3 bases not matched to a gene. The CDR3 loop spans 14 amino acids. CDR3 DNA: TGCGCCAGCAGCTGGGGACAGGGGAGCACTGAAGCTTTCTTT. It specifies CASSWGQGSTEAFF. Using reference TRBV5-1 and TRBJ1-1 for the parts outside the CDR3, the full variable domain is KAGVTQTPRYLIKTRGQQVTLSCSPISGHRSVSWYQQTPGQGLQFLFEYFSETQRNKGNFPGRFSGRQFSNSRSEMNVSTLELGDSALYLCASSWGQGSTEAFFGQGTRLTVV.

This rearrangement joins TRBV6-5 to TRBJ2-7, with D perhaps TRBD1 (6 bases). Germline lookup yields CDR1 MNHEY and CDR2 SVGAGI. The CDR3 runs to 11 residues. V dropped 6 bases and J dropped 7 bases, with 10 bases sitting between them. The CDR3 coding sequence is TGTGCCAGCAGAAACGACAGGGAGCAGTACTTC. Its translation is CASRNDREQYF.

The chain couples TRBV27 to TRBJ2-7; D remains ambiguous. Between the trimmed V and J ends, which lost 2 bases and 3 bases, there was a span of 8 bases. The V gene's germline CDR1 is MNHEY and CDR2 SMNVEV (reference sequence). The CDR3 is 13 residues long. CDR3 region: CASSLTANYEQYF. DNA of the CDR3: TGTGCCAGCAGTTTAACGGCTAACTACGAGCAGTACTTC.